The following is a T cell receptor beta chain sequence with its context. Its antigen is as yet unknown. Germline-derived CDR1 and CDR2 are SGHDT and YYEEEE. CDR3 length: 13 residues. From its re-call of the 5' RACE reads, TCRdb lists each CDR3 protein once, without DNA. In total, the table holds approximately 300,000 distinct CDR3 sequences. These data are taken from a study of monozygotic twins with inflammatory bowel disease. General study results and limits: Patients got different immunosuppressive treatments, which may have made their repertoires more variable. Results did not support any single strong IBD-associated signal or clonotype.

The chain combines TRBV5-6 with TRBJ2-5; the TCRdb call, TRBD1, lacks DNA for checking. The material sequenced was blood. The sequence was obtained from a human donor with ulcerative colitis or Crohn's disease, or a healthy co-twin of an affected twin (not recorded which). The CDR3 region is CASSLQGTETQYF.